Listed here are 9 T cell receptor beta chains from one sample, sequenced in a study of shared clonotypes between healthy human individuals. Naive CD8 cells lacked CD45RO and underwent positive selection for CCR7, leaving out terminally differentiated effector memory CD45RA+ cells. The table came from immunoSEQ multiplex PCR; TCRdb's copy has only in-frame clones and leaves some out. The table shows about 2 million clones, with approximately 94% occurring only once. Material for sequencing was naive CD8+ T cells sorted from blood. These TCRs come from a man aged 18 to 30 in good health.

The chain combines TRBV7-9 with TRBJ1-4; TRBD1 aligns across 8 bases. CDR1 is SEHNR, CDR2 FQNEAQ, per germline (reference sequence). The CDR3 runs 14 residues. V shed 4 bases, J shed 8 bases, and the junction held 6 bases outside the gene matches. The CDR3 spells CASSSGQASEKLFF. The CDR3 DNA sequence: TGTGCCAGCAGCTCGGGACAGGCTTCCGAAAAACTGTTTTTT.

This clone is a singleton in its sample. In nucleotides, the CDR3 is TGTGCCAGCAGTTACCCATCGAGGGAATACGAGCAGTACTTC. Amino acid sequence: CASSYPSREYEQYF. This sequence joins TRBV6-6 and TRBJ2-7, with D tentatively TRBD2 (5 bases). V dropped 2 bases and J dropped 4 bases, with 12 bases sitting between them. In germline, CDR1 is MNHNY, CDR2 SVGAGI (reference sequence). The CDR3 runs 14 residues.

The chain has TRBV19 and TRBJ2-7; D is possibly TRBD1 (6 bases). The CDR3 is 13 residues long. V gave up 6 bases and J gave up 2 bases, with 11 bases separating them. Per the germline V gene, CDR1 is LNHDA and CDR2 is SQIVND (reference sequence). CDR3 coding DNA: TGTGCCAGTAGGGGGGCAGGGACCTACGAGCAGTACTTC. It encodes CASRGAGTYEQYF. Full variable domain (missing parts from reference TRBV19 and TRBJ2-7): DGGITQSPKYLFRKEGQNVTLSCEQNLNHDAMYWYRQDPGQGLRLIYYSQIVNDFQKGDIAEGYSVSREKKESFPLTVTSAQKNPTAFYLCASRGAGTYEQYFGPGTRLTVT.

J is TRBJ2-3 and V is TRBV6-5; D possibly matches TRBD1 or TRBD2 (5 bases each). This CDR3 contains 15 residues. Germline CDR1 and CDR2: MNHEY and SVGAGI. V was shortened by 2 bases and J by 2 bases, with 11 bases between the two germline ends. The CDR3 bases are TGTGCCAGCAGTTACCGAGGGGCCCTCACAGATACGCAGTATTTT. It codes for CASSYRGALTDTQYF.

Remarks on this clone: Distinct nucleotide sequences in the sample also encode this CDR3. The chain recombines TRBV13 with TRBJ2-3; 11 positions agree with TRBD2. The length of the CDR3 is 15 residues. After removal of 1 base from V and 4 bases from J, the junction contained 1 base not matched to a gene. Germline lookup yields CDR1 PRHDT and CDR2 FYEKMQ (reference sequence). The CDR3 DNA reads as TGTGCCAGCAGCTTAGTAGCGGGAGGGCCAGATACGCAGTATTTT. This translates into CASSLVAGGPDTQYF.

The V and J genes are TRBV13 and TRBJ2-3; D might be TRBD2 (8 bases). This CDR3 region has 15 residues. V lost 6 bases and J 3 bases, leaving 16 bases between the germline ends. Looked up from germline, CDR1 is PRHDT and CDR2 is FYEKMQ (reference sequence). The DNA for the CDR3 is TGTGCCAGCAGAGGGGGCAGCGGGAGTACAGATACGCAGTATTTT. Protein: CASRGGSGSTDTQYF.

The chain couples TRBV27 to TRBJ2-7; 9 positions agree with TRBD1. Germline CDR1 reads MNHEY; CDR2 reads SMNVEV (reference sequence). This CDR3 region has 14 residues. V lost 7 bases, J lost 1 base, and 5 bases stayed unmatched. CDR3 sequence: CASTGTGTSYEQYF. The DNA of the CDR3 is TGTGCCAGCACCGGGACAGGGACTTCCTACGAGCAGTACTTC.

The J gene is TRBJ2-7, the V gene TRBV5-4, with TRBD2 matching 11 bases. Germline-derived CDR1 and CDR2 are SGHNT and YYREEE (reference sequence). The CDR3 is made up of 13 amino acids. V shed 2 bases, J shed 6 bases, and the junction held 1 base outside the gene matches. CDR3 residues: CASSFSGGVEQYF. CDR3 sequence (DNA): TGTGCCAGCAGCTTTAGCGGGGGGGTCGAGCAGTACTTC.

This rearrangement joins TRBV7-8 to TRBJ2-7; 8 bases match TRBD2. The V segment lost 5 bases and the J segment 5 bases; nucleotides outside the gene matches: 11. The germline V gene has CDR1 SGHVS and CDR2 FQNEAQ. This CDR3 is 15 amino acids long. CDR3 nucleotide sequence: TGTGCCAGCAGCCACTTAGCGGGAAGCGTAGACGAGCAGTACTTC. This translates into CASSHLAGSVDEQYF.